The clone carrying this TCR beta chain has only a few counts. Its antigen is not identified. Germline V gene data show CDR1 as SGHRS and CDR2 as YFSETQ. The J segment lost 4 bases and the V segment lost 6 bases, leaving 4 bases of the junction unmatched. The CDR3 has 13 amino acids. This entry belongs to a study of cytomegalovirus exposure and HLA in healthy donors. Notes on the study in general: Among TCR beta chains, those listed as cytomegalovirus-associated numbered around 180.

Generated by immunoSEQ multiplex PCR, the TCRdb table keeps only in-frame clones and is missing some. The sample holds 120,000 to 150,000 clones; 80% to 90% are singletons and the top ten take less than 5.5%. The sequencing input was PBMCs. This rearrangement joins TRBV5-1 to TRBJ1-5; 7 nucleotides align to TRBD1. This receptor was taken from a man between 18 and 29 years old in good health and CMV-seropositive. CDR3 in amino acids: CASIGQDNQPQHF. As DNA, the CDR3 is TGCGCCAGCATAGGACAGGATAATCAGCCCCAGCATTTT.